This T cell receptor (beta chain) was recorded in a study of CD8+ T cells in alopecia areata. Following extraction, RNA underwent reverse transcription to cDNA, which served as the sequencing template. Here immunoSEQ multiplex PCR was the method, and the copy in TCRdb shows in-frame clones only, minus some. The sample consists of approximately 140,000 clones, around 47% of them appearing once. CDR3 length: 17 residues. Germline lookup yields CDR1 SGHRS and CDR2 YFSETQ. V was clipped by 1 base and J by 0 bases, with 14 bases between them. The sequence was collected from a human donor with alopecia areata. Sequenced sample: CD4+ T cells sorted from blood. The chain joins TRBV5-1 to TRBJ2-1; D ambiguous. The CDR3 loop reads CASSLNAGPSSYNEQFF. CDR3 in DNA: TGCGCCAGCAGCTTGAATGCCGGTCCGAGCTCCTACAATGAGCAGTTCTTC. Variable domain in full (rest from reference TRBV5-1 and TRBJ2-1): KAGVTQTPRYLIKTRGQQVTLSCSPISGHRSVSWYQQTPGQGLQFLFEYFSETQRNKGNFPGRFSGRQFSNSRSEMNVSTLELGDSALYLCASSLNAGPSSYNEQFFGPGTRLTVL.